The sequence of this TCR beta chain was determined in a study of blood T cell repertoires in COVID-19. In germline, CDR1 is SGHTA, CDR2 FQGNSA. This CDR3 is 16 amino acids long. Unmatched junction bases numbered 14, after V lost 6 bases and J lost 5 bases. TCRdb's table, derived via immunoSEQ multiplex PCR, lists solely in-frame clones and lacks some. The data show more than 85,000 clones, with under 85% seen just once and around an eighth held by the top ten. This sequence was found in a human donor in a cohort sampled during active COVID-19. The sequenced material came from peripheral blood. The chain employs TRBV7-2 and TRBJ1-1; 8 positions agree with TRBD1. The CDR3 bases are TGTGCCAGCAGGGGAGGGTCAGGGGGCAGTGGGACTGAAGCTTTCTTT. Translation gives CASRGGSGGSGTEAFF.